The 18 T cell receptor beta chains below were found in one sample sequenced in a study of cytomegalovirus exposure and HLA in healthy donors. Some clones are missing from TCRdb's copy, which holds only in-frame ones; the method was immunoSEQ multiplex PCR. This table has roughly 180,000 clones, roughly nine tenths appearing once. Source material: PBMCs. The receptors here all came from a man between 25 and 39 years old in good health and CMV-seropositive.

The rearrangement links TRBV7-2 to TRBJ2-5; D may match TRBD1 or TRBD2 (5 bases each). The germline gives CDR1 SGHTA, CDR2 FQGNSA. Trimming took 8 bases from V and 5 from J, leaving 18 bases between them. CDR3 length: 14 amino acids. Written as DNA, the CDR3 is TGTGCCAGCGGCTACTATGGGGGAAAGGAGACCCAGTACTTC. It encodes CASGYYGGKETQYF.

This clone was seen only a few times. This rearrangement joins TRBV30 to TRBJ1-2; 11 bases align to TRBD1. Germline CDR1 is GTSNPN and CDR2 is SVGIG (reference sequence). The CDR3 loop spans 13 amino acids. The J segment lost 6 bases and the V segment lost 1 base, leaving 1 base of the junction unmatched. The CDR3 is CAWSGTGGHGYTF. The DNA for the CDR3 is TGTGCCTGGAGTGGGACAGGGGGCCATGGCTACACCTTC.

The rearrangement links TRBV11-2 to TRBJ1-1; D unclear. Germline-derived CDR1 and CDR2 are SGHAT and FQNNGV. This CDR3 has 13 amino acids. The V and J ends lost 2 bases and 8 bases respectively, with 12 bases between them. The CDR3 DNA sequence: TGTGCCAGCAGCTTATCCGGTAGGGCGGAAGCTTTCTTT. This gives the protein CASSLSGRAEAFF.

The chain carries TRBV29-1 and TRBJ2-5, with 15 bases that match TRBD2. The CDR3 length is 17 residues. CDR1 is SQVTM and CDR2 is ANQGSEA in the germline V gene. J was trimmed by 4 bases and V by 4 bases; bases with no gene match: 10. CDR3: CSVAAGLAGGRRETQYF. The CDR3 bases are TGCAGCGTTGCCGCCGGACTAGCGGGGGGGCGGCGAGAGACCCAGTACTTC.

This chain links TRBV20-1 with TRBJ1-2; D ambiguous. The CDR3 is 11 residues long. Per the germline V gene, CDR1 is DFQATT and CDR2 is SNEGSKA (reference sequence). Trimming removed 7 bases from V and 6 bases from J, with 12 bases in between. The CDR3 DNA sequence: TGCAGTGTTCCCGGGCCGCATGGCTACACCTTC. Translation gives CSVPGPHGYTF.

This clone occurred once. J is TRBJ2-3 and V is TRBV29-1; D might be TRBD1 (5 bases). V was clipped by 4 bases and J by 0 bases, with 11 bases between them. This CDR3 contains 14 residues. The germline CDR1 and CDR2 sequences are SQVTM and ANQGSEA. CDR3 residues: CSVVRTISTDTQYF. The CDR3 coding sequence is TGCAGCGTTGTCAGGACAATTAGCACAGATACGCAGTATTTT.

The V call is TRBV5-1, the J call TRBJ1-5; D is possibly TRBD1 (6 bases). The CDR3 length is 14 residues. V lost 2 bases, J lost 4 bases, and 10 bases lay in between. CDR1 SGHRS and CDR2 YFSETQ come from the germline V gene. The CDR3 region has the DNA TGCGCCAGCAGCTTACAGGGTGGAAATCAGCCCCAGCATTTT. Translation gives CASSLQGGNQPQHF.

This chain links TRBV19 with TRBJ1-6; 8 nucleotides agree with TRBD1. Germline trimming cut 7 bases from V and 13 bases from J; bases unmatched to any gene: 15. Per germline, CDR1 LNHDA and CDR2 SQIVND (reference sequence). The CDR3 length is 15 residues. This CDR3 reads CASTTTGDRSVPLHF. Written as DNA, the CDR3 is TGTGCCAGTACCACGACGGGGGACAGGTCGGTCCCCCTCCACTTT. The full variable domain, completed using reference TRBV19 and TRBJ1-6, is DGGITQSPKYLFRKEGQNVTLSCEQNLNHDAMYWYRQDPGQGLRLIYYSQIVNDFQKGDIAEGYSVSREKKESFPLTVTSAQKNPTAFYLCASTTTGDRSVPLHFGNGTRLTVT.

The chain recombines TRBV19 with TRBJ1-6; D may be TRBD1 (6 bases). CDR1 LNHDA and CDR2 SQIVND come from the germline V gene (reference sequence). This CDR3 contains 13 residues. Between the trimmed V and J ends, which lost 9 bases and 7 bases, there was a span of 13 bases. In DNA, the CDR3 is TGTGCCAGCCGACAGGTGGAGAATTCACCCCTCCACTTT. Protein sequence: CASRQVENSPLHF.

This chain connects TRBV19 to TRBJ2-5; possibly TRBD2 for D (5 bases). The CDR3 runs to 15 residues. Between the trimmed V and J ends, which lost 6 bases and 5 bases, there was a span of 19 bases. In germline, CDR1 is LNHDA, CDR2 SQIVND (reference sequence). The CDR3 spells CASRPNQVGSETQYF. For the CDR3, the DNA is TGTGCCAGTAGGCCCAACCAGGTGGGGAGTGAGACCCAGTACTTC.

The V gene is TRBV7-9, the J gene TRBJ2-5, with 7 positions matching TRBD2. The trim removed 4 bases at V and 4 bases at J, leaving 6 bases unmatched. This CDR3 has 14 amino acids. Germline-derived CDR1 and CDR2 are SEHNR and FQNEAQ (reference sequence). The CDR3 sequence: CASSYGRAGETQYF. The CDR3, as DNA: TGTGCCAGCAGCTATGGGAGGGCCGGAGAGACCCAGTACTTC. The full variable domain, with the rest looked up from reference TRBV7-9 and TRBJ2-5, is DTGVSQNPRHKITKRGQNVTFRCDPISEHNRLYWYRQTLGQGPEFLTYFQNEAQLEKSRLLSDRFSAERPKGSFSTLEIQRTEQGDSAMYLCASSYGRAGETQYFGPGTRLLVL.

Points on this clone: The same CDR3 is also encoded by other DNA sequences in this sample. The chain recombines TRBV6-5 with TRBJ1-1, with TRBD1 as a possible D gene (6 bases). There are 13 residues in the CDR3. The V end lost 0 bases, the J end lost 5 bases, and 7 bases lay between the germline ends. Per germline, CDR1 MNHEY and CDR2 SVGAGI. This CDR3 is CASSYSRGTEAFF. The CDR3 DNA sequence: TGTGCCAGCAGTTACTCGAGGGGGACTGAAGCTTTCTTT.

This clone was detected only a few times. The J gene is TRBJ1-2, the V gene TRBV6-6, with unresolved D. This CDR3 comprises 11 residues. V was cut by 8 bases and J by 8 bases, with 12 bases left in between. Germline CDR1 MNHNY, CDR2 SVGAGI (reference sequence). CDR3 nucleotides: TGTGCCAGCCTAAGCTCTGGCGGCTACACCTTC. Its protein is CASLSSGGYTF.

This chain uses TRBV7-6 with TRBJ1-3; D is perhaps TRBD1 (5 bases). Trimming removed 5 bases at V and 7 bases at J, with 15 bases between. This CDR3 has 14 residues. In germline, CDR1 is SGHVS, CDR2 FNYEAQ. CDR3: CASSPMGQGNTIYF. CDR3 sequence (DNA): TGTGCCAGCAGCCCTATGGGGCAGGGCAACACCATATATTTT.

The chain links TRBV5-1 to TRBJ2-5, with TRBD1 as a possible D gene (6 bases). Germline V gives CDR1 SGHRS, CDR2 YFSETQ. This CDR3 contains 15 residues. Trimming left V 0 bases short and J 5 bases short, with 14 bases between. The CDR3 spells CASSLEGQRDETQYF. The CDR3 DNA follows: TGCGCCAGCAGCTTGGAGGGACAACGCGATGAGACCCAGTACTTC.

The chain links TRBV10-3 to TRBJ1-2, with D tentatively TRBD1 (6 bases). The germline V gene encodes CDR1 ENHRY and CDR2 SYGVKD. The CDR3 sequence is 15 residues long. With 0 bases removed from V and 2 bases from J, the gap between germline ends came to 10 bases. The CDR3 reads CAISESLTGNYGYTF. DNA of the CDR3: TGTGCCATCAGTGAGTCCTTGACAGGCAACTATGGCTACACCTTC.

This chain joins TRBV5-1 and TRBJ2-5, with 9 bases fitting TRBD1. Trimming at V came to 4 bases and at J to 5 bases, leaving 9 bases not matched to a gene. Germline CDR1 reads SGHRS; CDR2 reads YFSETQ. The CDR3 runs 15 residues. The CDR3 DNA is TGCGCCAGCAGCCAACAGGGGACAGGGTCCGAGACCCAGTACTTC. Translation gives CASSQQGTGSETQYF.

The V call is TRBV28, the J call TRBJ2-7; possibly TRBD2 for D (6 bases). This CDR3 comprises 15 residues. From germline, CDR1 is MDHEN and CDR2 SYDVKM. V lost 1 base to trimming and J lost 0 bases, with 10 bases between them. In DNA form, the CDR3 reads TGTGCCAGCAGTTTATCTAGCGCGAGCTCCTACGAGCAGTACTTC. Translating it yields CASSLSSASSYEQYF. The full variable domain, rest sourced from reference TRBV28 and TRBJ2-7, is DVKVTQSSRYLVKRTGEKVFLECVQDMDHENMFWYRQDPGLGLRLIYFSYDVKMKEKGDIPEGYSVSREKKERFSLILESASTNQTSMYLCASSLSSASSYEQYFGPGTRLTVT.